Below, 13 T cell receptor beta chains from the same sample are listed, as sequenced in a study of cytomegalovirus exposure and HLA in healthy donors. TCRdb keeps only in-frame clones here, not all; method: immunoSEQ multiplex PCR. Among fewer than 250,000 clones listed, about 84% were seen once. The sample taken for sequencing was PBMCs. Receptors were obtained from a young woman in good health and CMV-seronegative.

This chain uses TRBV28 with TRBJ2-5; perhaps TRBD2 as D (6 bases). CDR3 length: 14 amino acids. Germline loops: CDR1 MDHEN, CDR2 SYDVKM. The V gene lost 4 bases and the J gene lost 5 bases, with 14 bases spanning the gap. The DNA of the CDR3 is TGTGCCAGCAGTTACGCGGGACGAAGTGAGACCCAGTACTTC. It specifies CASSYAGRSETQYF.

The chain recombines TRBV15 with TRBJ2-2; D possibly corresponds to TRBD1 (6 bases). V was shortened by 1 base and J by 6 bases, with 9 bases between the two germline ends. The CDR3 loop spans 14 amino acids. From germline, CDR1 is LNHNV and CDR2 YYDKDF (reference sequence). The CDR3 loop is CATSRVKGAGELFF. CDR3 DNA sequence: TGTGCCACCAGCAGAGTGAAGGGGGCCGGGGAGCTGTTTTTT.

The rearrangement uses TRBV2 and TRBJ2-5; perhaps TRBD2 as D (6 bases). Germline V lookup: CDR1 SNHLY, CDR2 FYNNEI. The CDR3 length is 14 residues. Trimming pared 4 bases from V and 2 bases from J, leaving 11 bases between. This CDR3 is CASSGGTVQETQYF. CDR3 coding DNA: TGTGCCAGCAGTGGGGGGACTGTTCAAGAGACCCAGTACTTC.

J is TRBJ2-3 and V is TRBV5-1, with a weak D call TRBD2 (7 bases). V was pared by 4 bases and J by 7 bases, with 19 bases between. CDR3 length: 15 residues. Germline CDR1 and CDR2: SGHRS and YFSETQ. CDR3 region: CASSPEGGGSYTQYF. CDR3 bases: TGCGCCAGCAGCCCGGAAGGGGGGGGCTCATATACGCAGTATTTT.

The V gene is TRBV10-2, the J gene TRBJ1-1; possible D gene TRBD1, 5 bases. The CDR3 is made up of 12 amino acids. The germline V gene encodes CDR1 WSHSY and CDR2 SAAADI. The V gene lost 3 bases and the J gene lost 10 bases, with 12 bases spanning the gap. The CDR3 DNA reads as TGCGCCAGCAGTGATCCTAGGGGCTCAGCTTTCTTT. Its protein product is CASSDPRGSAFF.

The genes are TRBV29-1 and TRBJ1-3; perhaps TRBD1 as D (6 bases). Germline V gene sequence: CDR1 SQVTM, CDR2 ANQGSEA. The V gene lost 6 bases and the J gene lost 6 bases, with 15 bases spanning the gap. The CDR3 is 13 amino acids. The CDR3: CSVHGTGTNTIYF. The DNA of the CDR3 is TGCAGCGTCCATGGCACAGGGACAAACACCATATATTTT.

The rearrangement uses TRBV6-6 and TRBJ1-5; possible D gene TRBD1, 5 bases. CDR1 and CDR2 (germline): MNHNY, SVGAGI (reference sequence). The CDR3 runs to 13 residues. V was clipped by 5 bases and J by 3 bases, with 8 bases between them. The DNA for the CDR3 is TGTGCCAGCAGTGGGGGACTCAATCAGCCCCAGCATTTT. This sequence encodes CASSGGLNQPQHF.

The rearrangement joins TRBV2 to TRBJ2-7; TRBD2 might be the D (5 bases). Trimming left V 6 bases short and J 13 bases short, with 16 bases between. Germline values: CDR1 SNHLY, CDR2 FYNNEI. CDR3 length: 11 residues. Here the CDR3 reads CASSADFYRYF. In nucleotides, the CDR3 is TGTGCCAGCAGCGCGGACTTCTACCGCTACTTC.

In this sample, this clone turned up once. The rearrangement links TRBV4-1 to TRBJ2-5; D is possibly TRBD1 (6 bases). Germline CDR1 and CDR2: MGHRA and YSYEKL. This CDR3 spans 14 amino acids. The V end was cut by 1 base, the J end by 4 bases, with 10 bases between. The chain's CDR3 is CASSQVSRGETQYF. CDR3 DNA sequence: TGCGCCAGCAGCCAAGTAAGCAGGGGAGAGACCCAGTACTTC.

This rearrangement joins TRBV5-1 to TRBJ2-1, with D possibly TRBD2 on 6 matching bases. Trimming shortened V by 5 bases and J by 7 bases, and 13 bases separated the two germline ends. CDR1 and CDR2 (germline): SGHRS, YFSETQ. The CDR3 is 13 residues long. CDR3 residues: CASSRRGDNEQFF. CDR3 bases: TGCGCCAGCAGTCGGAGGGGAGATAATGAGCAGTTCTTC.

The V gene is TRBV2, the J gene TRBJ1-5, with D possibly being TRBD1 (5 bases). CDR3 length equals 14 residues. From germline, CDR1 is SNHLY and CDR2 FYNNEI. V was shortened by 4 bases and J by 3 bases, with 10 bases between the two germline ends. DNA of the CDR3: TGTGCCAGCAGTGGGACACAATACAATCAGCCCCAGCATTTT. Translation gives CASSGTQYNQPQHF.

The chain employs TRBV5-1 and TRBJ1-1; TRBD1 is a possible D gene (5 bases). Germline assignment: CDR1 SGHRS and CDR2 YFSETQ. The CDR3 contains 15 residues. V lost 0 bases, J lost 0 bases, and 9 bases lay in between. The CDR3 region is CASSLAGGLNTEAFF. Here the CDR3 DNA reads TGCGCCAGCAGCTTGGCGGGGGGTCTGAACACTGAAGCTTTCTTT.

The chain has TRBV4-1 and TRBJ2-1; 8 bases line up with TRBD2. Germline CDR1 is MGHRA and CDR2 is YSYEKL. This CDR3 has 15 residues. After removal of 4 bases from V and 7 bases from J, the junction contained 9 bases not matched to a gene. Written as DNA, the CDR3 is TGCGCCAGCAGCCGACAATCCGGCGGGGGGAATGAGCAGTTCTTC. This encodes CASSRQSGGGNEQFF.